This T cell receptor (beta chain) was retrieved from a study of blood T cells in healthy people across ages. A second about 7 to 11 cycle PCR used barcoded and J-beta primers. All samples gave at least 2.5 million CDR3-containing paired-end reads. Via MiXCR, TCRdb re-called the 5' RACE reads, giving one row per CDR3 protein. The sample records over 600,000 distinct CDR3 sequences, under 25% being singletons. Study-wide results and caveats: With age, beta diversity per million T cells declined roughly linearly, significantly by 40. The study found TCR beta diversity correlated strongly with naive T cell percentage.

This CDR3 has 17 residues. CDR1 is MNHEY, CDR2 SVGAGI, per germline. V lost 2 bases to trimming and J lost 4 bases; unmatched junction nucleotides: 6. As regards this clonotype: What it recognizes is unknown.

Peripheral blood was drawn, ten milliliters per donor. Sample: blood. This TCR was sampled from a man in his sixties or seventies in good health. The chain has TRBV6-5 and TRBJ1-3; 12 bases map to TRBD1. The CDR3 sequence is CASSYGTGGAAGNTIYF. The CDR3 DNA reads as TGTGCCAGCAGTTACGGGACAGGGGGCGCGGCGGGAAACACCATATATTTT.